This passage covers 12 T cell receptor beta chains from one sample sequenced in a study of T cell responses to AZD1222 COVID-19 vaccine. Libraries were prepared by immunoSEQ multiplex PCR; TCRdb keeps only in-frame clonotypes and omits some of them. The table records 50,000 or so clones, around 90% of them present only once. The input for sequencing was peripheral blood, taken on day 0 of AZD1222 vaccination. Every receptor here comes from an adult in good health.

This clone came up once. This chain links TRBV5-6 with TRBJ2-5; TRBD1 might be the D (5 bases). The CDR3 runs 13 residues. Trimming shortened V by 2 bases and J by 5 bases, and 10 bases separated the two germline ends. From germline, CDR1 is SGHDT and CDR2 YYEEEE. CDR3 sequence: CASSFLGRETQYF. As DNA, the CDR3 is TGTGCCAGCAGCTTCCTGGGGCGGGAGACCCAGTACTTC.

Written as DNA, the CDR3 is TGTGCCAGCAGCTTAGTTCGGTACAATGAGCAGTTCTTC. Translating it yields CASSLVRYNEQFF. The chain joins TRBV11-1 to TRBJ2-1; D not resolved. V was clipped by 1 base and J by 4 bases, with 5 bases between them. Germline CDR1 reads SGHAT; CDR2 reads FQDESV (reference sequence). The CDR3 covers 13 residues.

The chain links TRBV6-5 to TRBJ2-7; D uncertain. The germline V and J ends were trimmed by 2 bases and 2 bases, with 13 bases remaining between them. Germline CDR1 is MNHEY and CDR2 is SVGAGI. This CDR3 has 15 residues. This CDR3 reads CASSYPAAETYEQYF. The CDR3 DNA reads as TGTGCCAGCAGTTACCCCGCCGCTGAAACCTACGAGCAGTACTTC.

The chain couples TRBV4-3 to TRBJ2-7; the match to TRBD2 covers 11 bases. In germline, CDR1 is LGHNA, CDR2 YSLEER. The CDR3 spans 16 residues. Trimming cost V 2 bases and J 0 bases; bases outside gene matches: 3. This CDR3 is CASSQRLAGSSYEQYF. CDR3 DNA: TGCGCCAGCAGCCAAAGACTAGCGGGAAGCTCCTACGAGCAGTACTTC.

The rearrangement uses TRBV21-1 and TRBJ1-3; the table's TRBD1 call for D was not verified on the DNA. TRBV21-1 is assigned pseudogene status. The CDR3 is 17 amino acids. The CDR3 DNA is TGTGCCAGCAGCAAAGAGAGGGGTTGGACAGGGGCGGACACCATATATTTT. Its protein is CASSKERGWTGADTIYF.

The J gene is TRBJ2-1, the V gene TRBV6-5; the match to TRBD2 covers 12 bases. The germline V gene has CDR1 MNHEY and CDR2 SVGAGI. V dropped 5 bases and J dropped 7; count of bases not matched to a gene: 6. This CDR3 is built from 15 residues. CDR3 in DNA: TGTGCCAGCAGTCGAAGGACTAGCGGGACTAATGAGCAGTTCTTC. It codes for CASSRRTSGTNEQFF.

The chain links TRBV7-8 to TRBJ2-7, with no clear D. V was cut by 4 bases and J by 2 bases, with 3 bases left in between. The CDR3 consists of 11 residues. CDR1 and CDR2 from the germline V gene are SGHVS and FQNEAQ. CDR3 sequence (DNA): TGTGCCAGCAGCTCGGCCTACGAGCAGTACTTC. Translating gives CASSSAYEQYF.

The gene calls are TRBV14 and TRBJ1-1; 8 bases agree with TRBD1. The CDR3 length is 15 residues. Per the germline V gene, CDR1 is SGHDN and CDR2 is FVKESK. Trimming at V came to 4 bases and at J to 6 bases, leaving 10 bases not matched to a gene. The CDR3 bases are TGTGCCAGCAGCCGGGACAGGTCTGCTTTCCCTGAAGCTTTCTTT. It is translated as CASSRDRSAFPEAFF. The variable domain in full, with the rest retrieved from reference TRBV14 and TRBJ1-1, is EAGVTQFPSHSVIEKGQTVTLRCDPISGHDNLYWYRRVMGKEIKFLLHFVKESKQDESGMPNNRFLAERTGGTYSTLKVQPAELEDSGVYFCASSRDRSAFPEAFFGQGTRLTVV.

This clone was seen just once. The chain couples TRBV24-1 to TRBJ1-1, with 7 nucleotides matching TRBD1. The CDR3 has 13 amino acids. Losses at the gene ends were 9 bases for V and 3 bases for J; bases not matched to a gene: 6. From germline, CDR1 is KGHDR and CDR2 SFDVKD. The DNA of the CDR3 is TGTGCCACCCGTAAGGACAGGTACACTGAAGCTTTCTTT. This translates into CATRKDRYTEAFF.

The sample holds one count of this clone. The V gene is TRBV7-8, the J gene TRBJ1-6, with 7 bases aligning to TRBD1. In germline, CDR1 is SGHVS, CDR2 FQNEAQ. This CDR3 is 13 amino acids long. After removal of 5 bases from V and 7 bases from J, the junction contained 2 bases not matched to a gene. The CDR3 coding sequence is TGTGCCAGCAGCACGGACAGGAATTCACCCCTCCACTTT. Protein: CASSTDRNSPLHF.

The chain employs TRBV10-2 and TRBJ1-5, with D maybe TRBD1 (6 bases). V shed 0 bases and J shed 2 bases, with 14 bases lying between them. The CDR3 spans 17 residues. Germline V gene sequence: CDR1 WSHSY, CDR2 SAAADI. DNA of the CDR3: TGCGCCAGCAGTGAGTCGCGGGGATGGGGGCGCAATCAGCCCCAGCATTTT. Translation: CASSESRGWGRNQPQHF.

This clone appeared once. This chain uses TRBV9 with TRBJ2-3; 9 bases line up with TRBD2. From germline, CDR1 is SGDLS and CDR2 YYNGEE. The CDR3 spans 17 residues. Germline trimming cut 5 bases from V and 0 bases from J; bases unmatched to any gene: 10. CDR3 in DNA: TGTGCCAGCAGTCTGAGGGGACTAGCTGCTAGCACAGATACGCAGTATTTT. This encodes CASSLRGLAASTDTQYF.